The 3 T cell receptor beta chains reported below all come from one sample, sequenced in a study of early T cells in non-severe SARS-CoV-2 infection. A single record per CDR3 protein comes from TCRdb applying MiXCR to the 5' RACE reads. Altogether 50,000 to 60,000 distinct CDR3 sequences are present, around a tenth being singletons, with the ten largest covering more than 8.5%. Sequenced material: whole blood. The receptor source for this set is an adult who was a healthcare worker with PCR-confirmed SARS-CoV-2 infection or an uninfected control (not recorded which).

This clonotype was counted at least ten times. This chain connects TRBV19 to TRBJ2-3; D remains ambiguous. The germline V gene has CDR1 LNHDA and CDR2 SQIVND (reference sequence). V was pared by 1 base and J by 5 bases, with 13 bases between. This CDR3 is 15 amino acids long. The CDR3 DNA is TGTGCCAGTAGTATAGGAGGATTCAGGAGAGATACGCAGTATTTT. Protein product: CASSIGGFRRDTQYF.

The table lists this clonotype with many counts. In DNA form, the CDR3 reads TGTGCCAGCAGACCCGACAGCCGGAGGGACACCGGGGAGCTGTTTTTT. Its translation is CASRPDSRRDTGELFF. This chain links TRBV2 with TRBJ2-2; D might be TRBD2 (6 bases). V lost 6 bases and J 3 bases, leaving 17 bases between the germline ends. In germline, CDR1 is SNHLY, CDR2 FYNNEI. CDR3 length: 16 amino acids.

This clonotype was detected ten times or more. The J gene is TRBJ1-4, the V gene TRBV27, with D possibly being TRBD1 (5 bases). CDR3 length: 15 residues. The germline V gene has CDR1 MNHEY and CDR2 SMNVEV (reference sequence). Trimming removed 4 bases from V and 0 bases from J, with 9 bases in between. The CDR3 coding sequence is TGTGCCAGCAGTTCACTAGGGGCAACTAATGAAAAACTGTTTTTT. Protein: CASSSLGATNEKLFF. Drawing the rest from reference TRBV27 and TRBJ1-4, the complete variable domain is EAQVTQNPRYLITVTGKKLTVTCSQNMNHEYMSWYRQDPGLGLRQIYYSMNVEVTDKGDVPEGYKVSRKEKRNFPLILESPSPNQTSLYFCASSSLGATNEKLFFGSGTQLSVL.